This TCR beta chain was recovered during a study of blood T cell repertoires in COVID-19. This CDR3 is 16 amino acids long. Original processing notes: Counts of nucleated cells, estimated from reference gene primer amplification, were obtained. The protocol was immunoSEQ multiplex PCR, while the TCRdb copy is restricted to in-frame clones and leaves out a portion. The DNA was the basis for D and trimming; V, J and clone size are from that table. This sample has about 150,000 clones, with about 87% found just once. The chain recombines TRBV21-1 with TRBJ2-7; the D call of TRBD2 is as the table states it, not checked on the DNA. TRBV21-1 is annotated as a pseudogene. Sequenced material: peripheral blood. The clonotype was recovered from a man older than 75 with acute or convalescent COVID-19. CDR3 loop: CASSRPERGDSYEQYF. CDR3 sequence (DNA): TGTGCCAGCAGCAGACCGGAGCGGGGCGACTCCTACGAGCAGTACTTC.